This T cell receptor (beta chain) was sequenced for a study of CD8 T cells in Susac syndrome. Only one count was recorded for this clonotype. V was shortened by 3 bases and J by 3 bases, with 11 bases between the two germline ends. This CDR3 region has 13 residues. Germline CDR1 and CDR2: DFQATT and SNEGSKA (reference sequence). Sequencing of TCR beta covered CD8+ and CD4+ T cells obtained from blood. With random hexamers, about 0.45 to 1 ug RNA was reverse transcribed. One entry per CDR3 protein results from TCRdb running MiXCR on the immunoSEQ multiplex PCR reads. Of about 300,000 distinct CDR3 sequences in the sample, roughly nine tenths were seen once.

The sequence derives from a human donor with multiple sclerosis. The chain employs TRBV20-1 and TRBJ1-1; no firm D call. The sequenced sample was CD4+ T cells from PBMCs. The CDR3 is CSASRSRYTEAFF. DNA for the CDR3: TGCAGTGCTAGCCGGAGCAGGTACACTGAAGCTTTCTTT.